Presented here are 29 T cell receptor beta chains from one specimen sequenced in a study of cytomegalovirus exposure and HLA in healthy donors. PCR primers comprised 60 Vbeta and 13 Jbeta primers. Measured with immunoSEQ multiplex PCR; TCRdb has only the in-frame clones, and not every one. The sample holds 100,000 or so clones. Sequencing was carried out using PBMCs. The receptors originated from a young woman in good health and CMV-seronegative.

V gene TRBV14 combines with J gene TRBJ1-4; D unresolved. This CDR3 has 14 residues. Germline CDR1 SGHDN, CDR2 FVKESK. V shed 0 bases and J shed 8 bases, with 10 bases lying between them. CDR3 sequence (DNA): TGTGCCAGCAGCCAAGATTCCCTACGGGAAAAACTGTTTTTT. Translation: CASSQDSLREKLFF.

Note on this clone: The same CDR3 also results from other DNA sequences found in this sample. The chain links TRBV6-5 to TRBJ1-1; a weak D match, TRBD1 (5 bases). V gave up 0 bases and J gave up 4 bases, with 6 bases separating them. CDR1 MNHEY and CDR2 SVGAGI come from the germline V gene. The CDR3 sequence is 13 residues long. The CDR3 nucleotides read TGTGCCAGCAGTTACTCGGGGGGCACTGAAGCTTTCTTT. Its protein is CASSYSGGTEAFF.

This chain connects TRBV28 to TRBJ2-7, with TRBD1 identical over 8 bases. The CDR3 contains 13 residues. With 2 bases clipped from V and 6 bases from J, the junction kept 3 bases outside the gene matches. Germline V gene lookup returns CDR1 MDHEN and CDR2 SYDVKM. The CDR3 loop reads CASSLQGAGEQYF. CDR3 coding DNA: TGTGCCAGCAGTTTACAGGGGGCGGGCGAGCAGTACTTC.

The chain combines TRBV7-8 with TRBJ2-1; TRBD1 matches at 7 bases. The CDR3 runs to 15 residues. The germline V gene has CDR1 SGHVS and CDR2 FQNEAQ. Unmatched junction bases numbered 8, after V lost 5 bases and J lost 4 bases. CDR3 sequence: CASSPPGTAYNEQFF. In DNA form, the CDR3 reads TGTGCCAGCAGCCCACCGGGGACAGCTTACAATGAGCAGTTCTTC.

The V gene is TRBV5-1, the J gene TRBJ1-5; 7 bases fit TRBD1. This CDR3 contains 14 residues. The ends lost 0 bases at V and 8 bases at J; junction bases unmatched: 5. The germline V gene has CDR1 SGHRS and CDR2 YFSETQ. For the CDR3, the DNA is TGCGCCAGCAGCTTGGGACAGGGAGAGAAGCCCCAGCATTTT. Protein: CASSLGQGEKPQHF.

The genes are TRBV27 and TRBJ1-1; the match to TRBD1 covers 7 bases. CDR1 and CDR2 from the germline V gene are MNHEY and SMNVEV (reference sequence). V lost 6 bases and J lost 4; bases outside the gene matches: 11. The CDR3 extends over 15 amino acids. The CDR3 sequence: CASRAVDRAGTEAFF. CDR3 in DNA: TGTGCCAGCAGAGCTGTTGACAGGGCTGGCACTGAAGCTTTCTTT.

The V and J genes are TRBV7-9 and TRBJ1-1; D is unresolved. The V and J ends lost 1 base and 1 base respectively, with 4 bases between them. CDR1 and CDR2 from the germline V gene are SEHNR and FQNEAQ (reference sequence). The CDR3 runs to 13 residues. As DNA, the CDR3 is TGTGCCAGCAGCTTAGAACAGAACACTGAAGCTTTCTTT. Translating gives CASSLEQNTEAFF.

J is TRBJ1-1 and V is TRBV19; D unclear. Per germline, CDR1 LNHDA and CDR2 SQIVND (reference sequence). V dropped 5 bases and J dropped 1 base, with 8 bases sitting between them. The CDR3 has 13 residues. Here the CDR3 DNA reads TGTGCCAGTAGTGAACAGACGAACACTGAAGCTTTCTTT. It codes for CASSEQTNTEAFF.

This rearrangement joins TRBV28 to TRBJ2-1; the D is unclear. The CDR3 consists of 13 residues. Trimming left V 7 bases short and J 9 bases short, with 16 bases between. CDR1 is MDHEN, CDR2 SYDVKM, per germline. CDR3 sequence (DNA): TGTGCCAGCACTCTCATAAGAGTTCCTGAGCAGTTCTTC. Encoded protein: CASTLIRVPEQFF. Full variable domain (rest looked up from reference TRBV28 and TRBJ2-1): DVKVTQSSRYLVKRTGEKVFLECVQDMDHENMFWYRQDPGLGLRLIYFSYDVKMKEKGDIPEGYSVSREKKERFSLILESASTNQTSMYLCASTLIRVPEQFFGPGTRLTVL.

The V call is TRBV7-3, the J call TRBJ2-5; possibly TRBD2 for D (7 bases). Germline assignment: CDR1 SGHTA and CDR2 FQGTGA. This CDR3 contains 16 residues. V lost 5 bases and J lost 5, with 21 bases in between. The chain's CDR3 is CASSIGLGGLTETQYF. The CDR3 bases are TGTGCCAGCAGCATAGGACTAGGGGGGCTTACCGAGACCCAGTACTTC.

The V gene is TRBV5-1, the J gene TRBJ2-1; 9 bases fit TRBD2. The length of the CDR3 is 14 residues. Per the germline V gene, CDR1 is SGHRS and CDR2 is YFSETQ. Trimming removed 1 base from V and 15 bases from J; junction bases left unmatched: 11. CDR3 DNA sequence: TGCGCCAGCAGCTTGATGTCTAGCGGGATGGGGTGGTTCTTC. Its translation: CASSLMSSGMGWFF.

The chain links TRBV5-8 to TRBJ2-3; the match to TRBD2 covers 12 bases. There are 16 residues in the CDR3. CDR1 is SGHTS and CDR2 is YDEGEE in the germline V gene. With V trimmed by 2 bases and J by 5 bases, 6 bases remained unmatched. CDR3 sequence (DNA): TGTGCCAGCAGCTTCGATCTAGCGGGAGGGGTAGATACGCAGTATTTT. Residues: CASSFDLAGGVDTQYF.

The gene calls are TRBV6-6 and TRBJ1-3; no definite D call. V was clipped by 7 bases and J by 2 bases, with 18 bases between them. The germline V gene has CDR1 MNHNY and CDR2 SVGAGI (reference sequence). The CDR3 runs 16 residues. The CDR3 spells CASNPYPRSAGNTIYF. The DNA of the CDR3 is TGTGCCAGCAACCCATATCCTCGGTCGGCTGGAAACACCATATATTTT.

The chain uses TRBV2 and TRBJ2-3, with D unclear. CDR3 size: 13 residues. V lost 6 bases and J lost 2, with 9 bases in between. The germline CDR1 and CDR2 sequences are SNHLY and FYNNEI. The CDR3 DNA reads TGTGCCAGCAGGGTAGGAGACACAGATACGCAGTATTTT. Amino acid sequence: CASRVGDTDTQYF.

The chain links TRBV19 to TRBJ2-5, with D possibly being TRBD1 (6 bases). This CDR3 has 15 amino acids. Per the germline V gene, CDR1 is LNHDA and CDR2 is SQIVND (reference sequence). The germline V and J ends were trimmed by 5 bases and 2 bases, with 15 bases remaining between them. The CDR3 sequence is CASSPGQFAQETQYF. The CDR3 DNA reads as TGTGCCAGTAGTCCCGGACAGTTCGCTCAAGAGACCCAGTACTTC.

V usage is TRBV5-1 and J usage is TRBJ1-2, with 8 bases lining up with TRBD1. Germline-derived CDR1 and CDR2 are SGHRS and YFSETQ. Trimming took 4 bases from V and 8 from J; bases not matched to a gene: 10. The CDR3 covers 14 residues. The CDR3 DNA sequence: TGCGCCAGCAGCGTGGACAGGGCCGAGGTCGGCTACACCTTC. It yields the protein CASSVDRAEVGYTF.

For the CDR3, the DNA is TGTGCCAGCAGCTTTACAGGGGATGAGCAGTTCTTC. Amino acid sequence: CASSFTGDEQFF. The chain recombines TRBV11-3 with TRBJ2-1; 7 nucleotides match TRBD1. CDR3 length: 12 residues. J lost 8 bases, V lost 3 bases, and 1 base had no gene match. The germline CDR1 and CDR2 sequences are SGHNT and YENEEA.

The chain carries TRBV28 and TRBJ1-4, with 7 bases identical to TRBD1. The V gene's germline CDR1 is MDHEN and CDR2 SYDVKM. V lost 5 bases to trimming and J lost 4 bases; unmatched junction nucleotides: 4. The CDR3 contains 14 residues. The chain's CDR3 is CASSPGQFNEKLFF. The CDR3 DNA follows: TGTGCCAGCAGTCCGGGACAGTTTAATGAAAAACTGTTTTTT.

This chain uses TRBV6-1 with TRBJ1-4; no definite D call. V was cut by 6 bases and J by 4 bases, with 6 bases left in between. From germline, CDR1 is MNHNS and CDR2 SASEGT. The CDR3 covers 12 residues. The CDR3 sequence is CASSRINEKLFF. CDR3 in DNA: TGTGCCAGCAGCAGGATTAATGAAAAACTGTTTTTT.

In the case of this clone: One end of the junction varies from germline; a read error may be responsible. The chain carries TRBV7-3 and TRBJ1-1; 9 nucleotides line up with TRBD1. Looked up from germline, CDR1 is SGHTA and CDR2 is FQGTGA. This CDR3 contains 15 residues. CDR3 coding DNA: TGTGCCAGCAGTTTAACAGGGGGCCTGAACACTGAAGCTTTCTTT. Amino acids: CASSLTGGLNTEAFF.

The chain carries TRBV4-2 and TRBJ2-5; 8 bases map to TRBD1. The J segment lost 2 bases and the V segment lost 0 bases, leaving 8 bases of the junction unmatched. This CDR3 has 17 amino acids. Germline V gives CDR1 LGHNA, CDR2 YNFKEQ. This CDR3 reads CASSQERQGIGQETQYF. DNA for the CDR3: TGTGCCAGCAGCCAAGAGAGACAGGGGATAGGTCAAGAGACCCAGTACTTC.

CDR3 sequence: CASRTGRVSQPQHF. The DNA of the CDR3 is TGTGCCAGCAGGACAGGGAGAGTTAGCCAGCCCCAGCATTTT. The chain employs TRBV6-1 and TRBJ1-5; 7 nucleotides match TRBD1. Trimming at V came to 6 bases and at J to 7 bases, leaving 9 bases not matched to a gene. The CDR3 spans 14 residues. CDR1 is MNHNS and CDR2 is SASEGT in the germline V gene.

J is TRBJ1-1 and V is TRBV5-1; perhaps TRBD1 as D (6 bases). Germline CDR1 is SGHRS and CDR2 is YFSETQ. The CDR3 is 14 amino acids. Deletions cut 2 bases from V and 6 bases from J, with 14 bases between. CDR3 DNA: TGCGCCAGCAGCTTCAGCAGGGGATTACCTGAAGCTTTCTTT. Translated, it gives CASSFSRGLPEAFF.

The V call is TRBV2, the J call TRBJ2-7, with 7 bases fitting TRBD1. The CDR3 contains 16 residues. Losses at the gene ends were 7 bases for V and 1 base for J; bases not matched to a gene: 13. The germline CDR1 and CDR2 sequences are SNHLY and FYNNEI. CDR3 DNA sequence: TGTGCCAGCACAGGACAGGACCGGATCCCTTCCTACGAGCAGTACTTC. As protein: CASTGQDRIPSYEQYF.

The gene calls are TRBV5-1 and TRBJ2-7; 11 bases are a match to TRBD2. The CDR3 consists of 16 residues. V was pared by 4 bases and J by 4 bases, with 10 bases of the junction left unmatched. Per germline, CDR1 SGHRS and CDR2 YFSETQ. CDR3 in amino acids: CASSPLPGTSGYEQYF. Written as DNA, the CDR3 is TGCGCCAGCAGCCCCCTCCCCGGGACTAGCGGATACGAGCAGTACTTC.

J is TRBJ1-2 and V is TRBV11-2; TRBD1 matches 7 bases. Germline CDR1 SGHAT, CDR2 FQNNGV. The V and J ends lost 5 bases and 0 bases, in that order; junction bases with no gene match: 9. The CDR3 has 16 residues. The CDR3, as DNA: TGTGCCAGCAGCCCACAGGGGTTTATTACTAACTATGGCTACACCTTC. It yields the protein CASSPQGFITNYGYTF.

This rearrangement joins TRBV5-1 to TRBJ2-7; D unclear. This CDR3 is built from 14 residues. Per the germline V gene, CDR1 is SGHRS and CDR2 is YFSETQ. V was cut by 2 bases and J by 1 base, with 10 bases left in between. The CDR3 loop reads CASSFASVSYEQYF. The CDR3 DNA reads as TGCGCCAGCAGCTTTGCGAGCGTTTCCTACGAGCAGTACTTC.

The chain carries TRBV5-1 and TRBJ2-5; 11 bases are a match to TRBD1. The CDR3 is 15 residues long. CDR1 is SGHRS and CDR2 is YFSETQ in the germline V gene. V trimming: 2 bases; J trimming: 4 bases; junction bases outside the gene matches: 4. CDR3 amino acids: CASSFGQGAGETQYF. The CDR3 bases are TGCGCCAGCAGCTTCGGACAGGGGGCAGGAGAGACCCAGTACTTC.

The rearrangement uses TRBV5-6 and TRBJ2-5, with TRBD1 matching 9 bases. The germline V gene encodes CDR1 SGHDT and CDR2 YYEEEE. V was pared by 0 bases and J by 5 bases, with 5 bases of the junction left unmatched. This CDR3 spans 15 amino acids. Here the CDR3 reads CASSLGLGTGETQYF. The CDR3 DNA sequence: TGTGCCAGCAGCTTGGGTCTGGGGACAGGGGAGACCCAGTACTTC.